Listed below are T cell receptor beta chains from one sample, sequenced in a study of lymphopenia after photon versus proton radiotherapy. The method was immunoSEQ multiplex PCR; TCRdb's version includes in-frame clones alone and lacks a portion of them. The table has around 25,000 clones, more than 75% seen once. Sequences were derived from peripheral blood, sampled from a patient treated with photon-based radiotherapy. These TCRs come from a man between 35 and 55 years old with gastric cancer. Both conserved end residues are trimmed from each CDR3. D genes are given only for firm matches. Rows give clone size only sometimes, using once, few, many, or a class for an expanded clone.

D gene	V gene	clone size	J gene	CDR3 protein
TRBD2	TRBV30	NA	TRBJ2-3	AWSGRGGRTDTQY
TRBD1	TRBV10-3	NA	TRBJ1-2	AISDHDRAQNYGYT
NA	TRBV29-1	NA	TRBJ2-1	SGTTYNEQF
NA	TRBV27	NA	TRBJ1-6	ASSLRVSNSPLH
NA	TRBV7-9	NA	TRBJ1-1	ASSFQVGTEAF
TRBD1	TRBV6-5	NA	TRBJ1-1	ASSSGGTDTEAF
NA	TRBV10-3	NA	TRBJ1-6	AITDRDPSYNSPLH
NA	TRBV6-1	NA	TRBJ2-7	ASSGGAYEQY
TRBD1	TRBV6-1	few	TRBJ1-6	ASNGQGYNSPLH
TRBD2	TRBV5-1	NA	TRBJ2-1	ASSLAGEAHNEQF
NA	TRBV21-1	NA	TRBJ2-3	ASSSPGGILPLPSSTDTQY
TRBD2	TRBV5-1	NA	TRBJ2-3	ASSPSTSGGTDTQY
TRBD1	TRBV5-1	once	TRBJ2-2	ASSLGQGGTGELF
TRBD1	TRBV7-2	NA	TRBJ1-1	ASSPRTGGAEAF
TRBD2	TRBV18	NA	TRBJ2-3	ASSPTFGSGGARGTDTQY
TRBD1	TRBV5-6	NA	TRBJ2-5	ASSLTGQGLSTETQY
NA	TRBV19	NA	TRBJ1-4	ASRGVFNEKLF
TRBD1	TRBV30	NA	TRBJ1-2	AWNPGGQGAFNYGYT
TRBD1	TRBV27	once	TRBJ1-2	ASWGQGGYGYT
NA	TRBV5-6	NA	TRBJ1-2	ASSDGRRTPNYGYT